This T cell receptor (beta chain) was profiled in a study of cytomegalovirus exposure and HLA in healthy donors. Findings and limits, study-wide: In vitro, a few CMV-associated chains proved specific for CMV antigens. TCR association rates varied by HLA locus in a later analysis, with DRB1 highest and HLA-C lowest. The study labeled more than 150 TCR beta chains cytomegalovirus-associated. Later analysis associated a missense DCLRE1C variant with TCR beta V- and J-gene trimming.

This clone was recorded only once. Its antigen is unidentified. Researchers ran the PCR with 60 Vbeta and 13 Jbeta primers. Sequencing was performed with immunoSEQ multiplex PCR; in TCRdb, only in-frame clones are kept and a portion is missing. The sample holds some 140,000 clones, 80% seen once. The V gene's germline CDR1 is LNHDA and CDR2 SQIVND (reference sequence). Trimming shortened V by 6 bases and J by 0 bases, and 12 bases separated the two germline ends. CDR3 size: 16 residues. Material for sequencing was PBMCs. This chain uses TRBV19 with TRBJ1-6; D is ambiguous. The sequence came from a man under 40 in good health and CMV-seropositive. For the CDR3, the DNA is TGTGCCAGTAGAAGCGGTGCGAGCTCCTATAATTCACCCCTCCACTTT. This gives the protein CASRSGASSYNSPLHF.